The 21 T cell receptor beta chains presented below share a single source sample, sequenced in a study of early stage breast cancer tumors. Sequencing was performed with immunoSEQ multiplex PCR; in TCRdb, only in-frame clones are kept and a portion is missing. The sample consists of some 75,000 clones, 70% to 85% of them appearing once. Source material: blood. All receptors come from a person in their sixties with breast cancer.

J is TRBJ1-4 and V is TRBV6-5; 7 bases match TRBD1. The length of the CDR3 is 15 residues. The J segment lost 4 bases and the V segment lost 6 bases, leaving 8 bases of the junction unmatched. Germline CDR1 reads MNHEY; CDR2 reads SVGAGI. The CDR3, as DNA: TGTGCCAGCAGCTACAGGGGCGACCTTAATGAAAAACTGTTTTTT. This codes for CASSYRGDLNEKLFF.

The chain carries TRBV28 and TRBJ1-5; maybe TRBD1 (6 bases). Per the germline V gene, CDR1 is MDHEN and CDR2 is SYDVKM. V lost 6 bases and J 2 bases, leaving 17 bases between the germline ends. The CDR3 loop spans 16 amino acids. The CDR3 sequence: CASSPGTQRGNQPQHF. CDR3 bases: TGTGCCAGCAGCCCCGGGACACAGCGGGGCAATCAGCCCCAGCATTTT.

The chain joins TRBV18 to TRBJ1-3, with D possibly being TRBD1 (6 bases). Germline-derived CDR1 and CDR2 are KGHSH and LQKENI. V lost 1 base, J lost 4 bases, and 20 bases lay in between. The CDR3 has 18 residues. In nucleotides, the CDR3 is TGTGCCAGCTCACCACTACGACAGGCCCCAGAACGAGGAAACACCATATATTTT. It encodes CASSPLRQAPERGNTIYF.

The J gene is TRBJ2-5, the V gene TRBV5-1, with D possibly TRBD1 on 6 matching bases. Trimming removed 0 bases at V and 5 bases at J, with 17 bases between. This CDR3 is built from 16 residues. Germline V CDR1 and CDR2: SGHRS, YFSETQ. The CDR3 bases are TGCGCCAGCAGCTTGGCCCCGTCTACAGGGAAGGAGACCCAGTACTTC. Residues: CASSLAPSTGKETQYF.

The chain is built from TRBV6-1 and TRBJ1-6, with unresolved D. From germline, CDR1 is MNHNS and CDR2 SASEGT. This CDR3 is built from 11 residues. The V and J ends lost 6 bases and 14 bases respectively, with 11 bases between them. CDR3 bases: TGTGCCAGCAGCCCCCCCGGGTCCCTCCACTTT. This translates into CASSPPGSLHF.

This chain uses TRBV5-1 with TRBJ2-2; 10 bases are a match to TRBD1. V was clipped by 3 bases and J by 7 bases; unmatched bases: 12. This CDR3 has 17 amino acids. Germline-derived CDR1 and CDR2 are SGHRS and YFSETQ. The CDR3 spells CASSWDGTGASGGELFF. DNA for the CDR3: TGCGCCAGCAGCTGGGATGGGACAGGGGCTAGCGGCGGGGAGCTGTTTTTT.

This chain connects TRBV5-1 to TRBJ2-4; D may be TRBD2 (5 bases). The CDR3 is made up of 13 amino acids. CDR1 SGHRS and CDR2 YFSETQ come from the germline V gene. V shed 4 bases and J shed 8 bases, with 13 bases lying between them. CDR3 DNA sequence: TGCGCCAGCAGCCGCCAGAGGGCAGACATTCAGTACTTC. This encodes CASSRQRADIQYF.

This chain uses TRBV4-3 with TRBJ2-3; the D call may be TRBD1 or TRBD2 (6 bases each). The CDR3 is 14 amino acids. Trimming took 0 bases from V and 8 from J, leaving 12 bases between them. The germline CDR1 and CDR2 sequences are LGHNA and YSLEER. CDR3 sequence (DNA): TGCGCCAGCAGCCAAGATTTAGGGGGGTCTACGCAGTATTTT. Protein product: CASSQDLGGSTQYF.

The rearrangement links TRBV2 to TRBJ1-5; D remains unclear. V was pared by 6 bases and J by 3 bases, with 9 bases between. The CDR3 covers 13 residues. Germline CDR1 is SNHLY and CDR2 is FYNNEI. CDR3 in amino acids: CASRSRHNQPQHF. In DNA form, the CDR3 reads TGTGCCAGCAGGTCTCGGCACAATCAGCCCCAGCATTTT. The full variable domain, with the rest looked up from reference TRBV2 and TRBJ1-5, is EPEVTQTPSHQVTQMGQEVILRCVPISNHLYFYWYRQILGQKVEFLVSFYNNEISEKSEIFDDQFSVERPDGSNFTLKIRSTKLEDSAMYFCASRSRHNQPQHFGDGTRLSIL.

The chain has TRBV28 and TRBJ1-2, with 10 bases that match TRBD1. The V gene's germline CDR1 is MDHEN and CDR2 SYDVKM. With V trimmed by 5 bases and J by 6 bases, 6 bases remained unmatched. There are 14 residues in the CDR3. CDR3 loop: CASSKGGTGDGYTF. The CDR3 bases are TGTGCCAGCAGTAAGGGGGGGACAGGGGATGGCTACACCTTC.

The gene calls are TRBV30 and TRBJ1-1; D not certain. The CDR3 sequence is 11 residues long. V lost 3 bases to trimming and J lost 5 bases, with 7 bases between them. Germline V gene lookup returns CDR1 GTSNPN and CDR2 SVGIG (reference sequence). The DNA of the CDR3 is TGTGCCTGGAGGGAGGAAACTGAAGCTTTCTTT. The encoded protein is CAWREETEAFF.

The rearrangement uses TRBV5-4 and TRBJ2-2; 9 bases match TRBD2. The germline gives CDR1 SGHNT, CDR2 YYREEE (reference sequence). This CDR3 has 16 amino acids. V was clipped by 4 bases and J by 8 bases; unmatched bases: 12. This CDR3 reads CASSPTSGPRGGELFF. The DNA of the CDR3 is TGTGCCAGCAGCCCCACTAGCGGGCCCCGGGGTGGGGAGCTGTTTTTT.

The V gene is TRBV7-3, the J gene TRBJ2-1; a possible D gene is TRBD1 (5 bases). The germline gives CDR1 SGHTA, CDR2 FQGTGA. The germline V and J ends were trimmed by 0 bases and 10 bases, with 10 bases remaining between them. The CDR3 loop spans 13 amino acids. The CDR3 loop is CASSLTDTGEQFF. For the CDR3, the DNA is TGTGCCAGCAGCTTAACTGACACAGGAGAGCAGTTCTTC.

The rearrangement links TRBV7-6 to TRBJ2-3; possibly TRBD1 or TRBD2 for D (5 bases each). The CDR3 spans 16 residues. Germline lookup yields CDR1 SGHVS and CDR2 FNYEAQ. Trimming took off 8 bases at V and 4 bases at J, with 22 bases between the two ends. CDR3 residues: CASGGQSGVSADTQYF. The CDR3 coding sequence is TGTGCCAGCGGGGGTCAGTCCGGCGTCAGTGCAGATACGCAGTATTTT.

This chain uses TRBV4-3 with TRBJ2-1; 8 bases are a match to TRBD2. Germline CDR1 LGHNA, CDR2 YSLEER. The CDR3 spans 16 residues. J lost 2 bases, V lost 1 base, and 4 bases had no gene match. The CDR3 DNA reads TGCGCCAGCAGCCAAGGTTCAGCGGGAGCCTACAATGAGCAGTTCTTC. The encoded protein is CASSQGSAGAYNEQFF.

The chain carries TRBV6-1 and TRBJ2-6; D remains ambiguous. The V end was cut by 3 bases, the J end by 3 bases, with 12 bases between. The CDR3 spans 16 residues. Germline values: CDR1 MNHNS, CDR2 SASEGT. The CDR3 nucleotides are TGTGCCAGCAGTGATGGGATGTTCAGTGGGGCCAACGTCCTGACTTTC. It encodes CASSDGMFSGANVLTF.

This chain uses TRBV28 with TRBJ2-5, with 9 bases lining up with TRBD1. The trim removed 6 bases at V and 2 bases at J, leaving 10 bases unmatched. Germline V CDR1 and CDR2: MDHEN, SYDVKM. The CDR3 extends over 16 amino acids. The CDR3 DNA is TGTGCCAGCAGAGACACAGGGGGCCTCCTTCAAGAGACCCAGTACTTC. Amino acids: CASRDTGGLLQETQYF.

The gene calls are TRBV9 and TRBJ1-1; weak D call: TRBD1 (6 bases). The CDR3 sequence is 13 residues long. The V gene lost 7 bases and the J gene lost 3 bases, with 13 bases spanning the gap. The germline gives CDR1 SGDLS, CDR2 YYNGEE. CDR3 in amino acids: CASAQGPHTEAFF. CDR3 DNA sequence: TGTGCCAGCGCTCAGGGGCCACACACTGAAGCTTTCTTT.

This clone showed up just a few times. The V call is TRBV7-9, the J call TRBJ2-2, with a possible D match to TRBD2 (5 bases). This CDR3 spans 15 amino acids. In germline, CDR1 is SEHNR, CDR2 FQNEAQ (reference sequence). The V end was cut by 2 bases, the J end by 5 bases, with 12 bases between. The CDR3 loop reads CASSLSSSGTGELFF. The CDR3 DNA sequence: TGTGCCAGCAGCTTAAGTTCCAGCGGAACCGGGGAGCTGTTTTTT.

J is TRBJ1-1 and V is TRBV15; D is perhaps TRBD1 (5 bases). Germline V gives CDR1 LNHNV, CDR2 YYDKDF (reference sequence). The CDR3 runs 12 residues. With 4 bases removed from V and 5 bases from J, the gap between germline ends came to 8 bases. In nucleotides, the CDR3 is TGTGCCACCAGCACTCGACAGACTGAAGCTTTCTTT. It is translated as CATSTRQTEAFF. Combining the CDR3 with reference TRBV15 and TRBJ1-1 gives the whole variable domain DAMVIQNPRYQVTQFGKPVTLSCSQTLNHNVMYWYQQKSSQAPKLLFHYYDKDFNNEADTPDNFQSRRPNTSFCFLDIRSPGLGDTAMYLCATSTRQTEAFFGQGTRLTVV.

CDR3 nucleotide sequence: TGTGCCAGCAGCGACAGTTGGGGAGAAAAACTGTTTTTT. Its protein is CASSDSWGEKLFF. This chain uses TRBV2 with TRBJ1-4; D is perhaps TRBD1 (5 bases). Looked up from germline, CDR1 is SNHLY and CDR2 is FYNNEI. V lost 6 bases to trimming and J lost 8 bases, with 13 bases between them. The CDR3 length is 13 residues.